The clone carrying this T cell receptor (beta chain) was detected a few times. Its antigen is undetermined. This sample was included in a study of molecular identifiers for immune sequencing clone quantification. Germline loops: CDR1 DFQATT, CDR2 SNEGSKA (reference sequence). The CDR3 has 12 amino acids. V was trimmed by 3 bases and J by 2 bases, leaving 8 bases between them. With 10%, 30% or 50% of RNA, about 20,000 to 1,100,000 naive CD8 T cells were sequenced. Study outcomes and limitations: Jurkat TCR RNA that was spiked in from one cell was reportedly detectable among 750,000 to 1,000,000 naive cells.

TCRdb independently ran MiXCR on the PCR reads; one entry per CDR3 protein. The table has some 100,000 distinct CDR3 sequences, 35% to 40% seen once. The source material was naive CD8+ T cells from blood, with Jurkat cell RNA spiked in. The subset here: FACS-sorted CD8+CD4-CCR7+CD45RA+ naive T cells. The chain recombines TRBV20-1 with TRBJ2-7; D is perhaps TRBD1 (5 bases). The receptor was isolated from a human donor in good health. Some libraries in this study had Jurkat cell RNA spiked in. The CDR3 coding sequence is TGCAGTGCTAGCAAGGGGACCTACGAGCAGTACTTC. Translated, it gives CSASKGTYEQYF.